This T cell receptor beta chain was recorded in a study of T cells after posttransplantation cyclophosphamide. Findings and limits, study-wide: Recipient CMV seropositivity and CMV reactivation strongly tracked TRB clonality. Later post-transplant blood repertoires were often dominated by donor CD8+ memory clones. TRB overlap between skin or GI tissue T cells and blood was limited.

This clone was picked up many times. What it recognizes is unknown. Germline assignment: CDR1 MNHEY and CDR2 SVGAGI. V lost 2 bases and J lost 0; bases outside the gene matches: 2. This CDR3 has 15 residues. Using immunoSEQ multiplex PCR, the repertoire was profiled, and TCRdb retains in-frame clones only, with some absent. The table records about 38,000 clones without singletons, the ten largest covering over 2%. What was sequenced was PBMCs. This TCR was sampled from a man aged 50-59 years in good health, CMV-negative, and a related stem cell transplant donor. The chain has TRBV6-5 and TRBJ2-7, with TRBD2 identical over 9 bases. The CDR3: CASSYGREGSYEQYF. CDR3 DNA sequence: TGTGCCAGCAGTTACGGGCGGGAGGGCTCCTACGAGCAGTACTTC.